These 29 T cell receptor beta chains share one sample of origin, sequenced in a study of T cells in localized non-small cell lung cancer. Some clones are missing from TCRdb's copy, which holds only in-frame ones; the method was immunoSEQ multiplex PCR. The sample lists about 24,000 clones; about 90% were seen once. Sequenced material: peripheral blood, taken before any cancer treatment. These receptors were taken from a male donor older than 55 with stage II squamous cell lung carcinoma.

V usage is TRBV5-5 and J usage is TRBJ1-1; no definite D call. Between the trimmed V and J ends, which lost 6 bases and 5 bases, there was a span of 17 bases. The germline CDR1 and CDR2 sequences are SGHKS and YYEKEE (reference sequence). There are 14 residues in the CDR3. CDR3 region: CASTPGLSNTEAFF. CDR3 sequence (DNA): TGTGCCAGCACCCCAGGACTATCGAATACTGAAGCTTTCTTT.

The J gene is TRBJ2-7, the V gene TRBV2, with D possibly matching TRBD1 (5 bases). CDR1 is SNHLY, CDR2 FYNNEI, per germline. This CDR3 is built from 13 residues. V shed 4 bases and J shed 4 bases, with 11 bases lying between them. Here the CDR3 reads CASSVAGQYEQYF. CDR3 sequence (DNA): TGTGCCAGCAGTGTGGCAGGGCAATACGAGCAGTACTTC.

V is TRBV10-3 and J is TRBJ2-5, with D perhaps matching TRBD2 (6 bases). The CDR3 is made up of 14 amino acids. Germline V gene data show CDR1 as ENHRY and CDR2 as SYGVKD. Trimming shortened V by 4 bases and J by 0 bases, and 9 bases separated the two germline ends. The CDR3 loop is CAISGGGYQETQYF. The CDR3 DNA reads as TGTGCCATCAGTGGTGGGGGGTACCAAGAGACCCAGTACTTC.

This chain joins TRBV5-1 and TRBJ1-3; 8 nucleotides agree with TRBD1. Germline V lookup: CDR1 SGHRS, CDR2 YFSETQ. The CDR3 has 15 residues. V gave up 4 bases and J gave up 3 bases; unmatched junction bases: 6. CDR3 in amino acids: CASSIRTGSGNTIYF. CDR3 bases: TGCGCCAGCAGCATCAGGACAGGGAGTGGAAACACCATATATTTT. Looking up the rest from reference TRBV5-1 and TRBJ1-3 gives the full variable domain: KAGVTQTPRYLIKTRGQQVTLSCSPISGHRSVSWYQQTPGQGLQFLFEYFSETQRNKGNFPGRFSGRQFSNSRSEMNVSTLELGDSALYLCASSIRTGSGNTIYFGEGSWLTVV.

V gene TRBV6-1 combines with J gene TRBJ2-2, with D hard to call. V was cut by 6 bases and J by 6 bases, with 5 bases left in between. The V gene's germline CDR1 is MNHNS and CDR2 SASEGT. The CDR3 covers 11 residues. The CDR3 protein is CASRVAGELFF. CDR3 nucleotide sequence: TGTGCCAGCAGGGTGGCCGGGGAGCTGTTTTTT.

The V gene is TRBV7-2, the J gene TRBJ2-2; 7 nucleotides line up with TRBD2. V shed 5 bases and J 1 base; nucleotides not matched to a gene: 7. The CDR3 spans 16 residues. From germline, CDR1 is SGHTA and CDR2 FQGNSA. The CDR3 region has the DNA TGTGCCAGCAGCCCCCAACCGGGGGGGAACACCGGGGAGCTGTTTTTT. This translates into CASSPQPGGNTGELFF.

The chain couples TRBV6-4 to TRBJ2-7, with D uncertain. Trimming removed 0 bases at V and 2 bases at J, with 5 bases between. The germline gives CDR1 MRHNA, CDR2 SNTAGT. There are 13 residues in the CDR3. The CDR3 DNA sequence: TGTGCCAGCAGTGACTCGACTCCCTACGAGCAGTACTTC. Its translation: CASSDSTPYEQYF.

The chain combines TRBV5-5 with TRBJ2-7, with D hard to call. Between the trimmed V and J ends, which lost 5 bases and 0 bases, there was a span of 12 bases. The CDR3 runs 14 residues. CDR1 is SGHKS and CDR2 is YYEKEE in the germline V gene (reference sequence). The CDR3 DNA reads TGTGCCAGCAGTTCTACTGAAAGCTCCTACGAGCAGTACTTC. It encodes CASSSTESSYEQYF. Supplemented by reference TRBV5-5 and TRBJ2-7, the full variable domain reads DAGVTQSPTHLIKTRGQQVTLRCSPISGHKSVSWYQQVLGQGPQFIFQYYEKEERGRGNFPDRFSARQFPNYSSELNVNALLLGDSALYLCASSSTESSYEQYFGPGTRLTVT.

The chain couples TRBV11-3 to TRBJ1-1; TRBD1 matches 7 bases. The CDR3 consists of 13 residues. The V segment lost 4 bases and the J segment 6 bases; nucleotides outside the gene matches: 5. The germline CDR1 and CDR2 sequences are SGHNT and YENEEA. The CDR3 is CASSSGTVSEAFF. The CDR3 DNA reads as TGTGCCAGCAGCTCCGGGACAGTCTCTGAAGCTTTCTTT.

The J gene is TRBJ1-1, the V gene TRBV5-1; D is ambiguous. Per germline, CDR1 SGHRS and CDR2 YFSETQ. The ends were cut back, 1 base at V and 3 bases at J, with 13 bases in the middle. The CDR3 is 15 amino acids. CDR3 sequence: CASSLTRFLDTEAFF. DNA for the CDR3: TGCGCCAGCAGCTTGACCAGGTTTCTCGACACTGAAGCTTTCTTT.

The chain is built from TRBV5-1 and TRBJ2-1; no definite D call. Trimming removed 3 bases at V and 4 bases at J, with 14 bases between. Per germline, CDR1 SGHRS and CDR2 YFSETQ. The CDR3 has 15 amino acids. The CDR3 sequence is CASSSARTVYNEQFF. CDR3 nucleotides: TGCGCCAGCAGCTCGGCCCGGACGGTGTACAATGAGCAGTTCTTC.

This clone was observed a few times. The chain joins TRBV5-1 to TRBJ1-1; TRBD1 matches at 7 bases. J was trimmed by 5 bases and V by 6 bases; bases with no gene match: 10. The V gene's germline CDR1 is SGHRS and CDR2 YFSETQ. The CDR3 loop spans 14 amino acids. The CDR3 loop is CASTATGSRTEAFF. The CDR3 DNA reads TGCGCCAGCACCGCGACAGGGTCGAGGACTGAAGCTTTCTTT.

The chain carries TRBV9 and TRBJ2-1; the match to TRBD1 covers 8 bases. The CDR3 extends over 14 amino acids. V lost 3 bases, J lost 6 bases, and 5 bases stayed unmatched. Per germline, CDR1 SGDLS and CDR2 YYNGEE. The CDR3 DNA reads TGTGCCAGCAGCGGGACGACAGGGGTCAATGAGCAGTTCTTC. It codes for CASSGTTGVNEQFF. Variable domain in full (rest from reference TRBV9 and TRBJ2-1): DSGVTQTPKHLITATGQRVTLRCSPRSGDLSVYWYQQSLDQGLQFLIQYYNGEERAKGNILERFSAQQFPDLHSELNLSSLELGDSALYFCASSGTTGVNEQFFGPGTRLTVL.

The J gene is TRBJ1-4, the V gene TRBV4-1; weak D call: TRBD1 (6 bases). Germline values: CDR1 MGHRA, CDR2 YSYEKL. Trimming removed 0 bases from V and 8 bases from J, with 16 bases in between. The CDR3 covers 16 residues. This chain's CDR3 is CASSQDPPGAREKLFF. The CDR3 DNA is TGCGCCAGCAGCCAAGATCCCCCAGGGGCGAGGGAAAAACTGTTTTTT.

This rearrangement joins TRBV29-1 to TRBJ2-5; D ambiguous. CDR1 and CDR2 (germline): SQVTM, ANQGSEA. CDR3 size: 10 residues. Trimming took 3 bases from V and 5 from J, leaving 4 bases between them. The chain's CDR3 is CSVDSETQYF. The DNA of the CDR3 is TGCAGCGTTGATTCGGAGACCCAGTACTTC.

The chain uses TRBV15 and TRBJ1-2, with a weak D call TRBD1 (5 bases). The V gene's germline CDR1 is LNHNV and CDR2 YYDKDF (reference sequence). The V and J ends lost 1 base and 7 bases respectively, with 13 bases between them. The CDR3 sequence is 14 residues long. The CDR3 region is CATSRGEGFGGYTF. CDR3 in DNA: TGTGCCACCAGCAGAGGGGAGGGGTTCGGTGGCTACACCTTC.

This clone was counted a few times. The rearrangement uses TRBV7-2 and TRBJ2-5; D not resolved. The CDR3 totals 13 residues. With 6 bases removed from V and 5 bases from J, the gap between germline ends came to 13 bases. The germline CDR1 and CDR2 sequences are SGHTA and FQGNSA. CDR3 protein: CASSVGRSETQYF. The CDR3 region has the DNA TGTGCCAGCAGTGTCGGCCGGTCCGAGACCCAGTACTTC.

The chain combines TRBV19 with TRBJ2-3; tentatively, D is TRBD2 (5 bases). The V and J ends lost 10 bases and 2 bases respectively, with 22 bases between them. Germline V gives CDR1 LNHDA, CDR2 SQIVND (reference sequence). The CDR3 has 16 residues. The CDR3 is CAKTIAWQEYTDTQYF. The CDR3 bases are TGTGCCAAAACCATAGCGTGGCAGGAGTACACAGATACGCAGTATTTT.

This clone has more than one count but fewer than ten. The chain combines TRBV7-6 with TRBJ2-2, with D perhaps assigned TRBD1 or TRBD2 (5 bases each). V dropped 6 bases and J dropped 1 base, with 12 bases sitting between them. CDR3 length: 15 residues. Germline CDR1 and CDR2: SGHVS and FNYEAQ. In DNA form, the CDR3 reads TGTGCCAGCAGTGTGGGGACGGTGAACACCGGGGAGCTGTTTTTT. This encodes CASSVGTVNTGELFF.

The CDR3 loop reads CASSIYRGLDQPQHF. CDR3 nucleotides: TGTGCCAGTAGTATTTACAGGGGGCTTGATCAGCCCCAGCATTTT. The chain recombines TRBV19 with TRBJ1-5, with 9 positions matching TRBD1. Trimming at V came to 3 bases and at J to 5 bases, leaving 5 bases not matched to a gene. The CDR3 runs to 15 residues. CDR1 and CDR2 from the germline V gene are LNHDA and SQIVND (reference sequence).

The V call is TRBV21-1, the J call TRBJ2-7. TRBV21-1 is a known pseudogene. The length of the CDR3 is 16 residues. The CDR3 nucleotides read TGTGCCAGCAGGCCTAAAGGGAACAGAAAGCCCTACGAGCAGTACTTC. Its translation is CASRPKGNRKPYEQYF.

This clone was counted a single time. In DNA form, the CDR3 reads TGTGCCAGCAGCTTGGTGGGCTCTGGGACAGATACGCAGTATTTT. It codes for CASSLVGSGTDTQYF. The rearrangement uses TRBV5-5 and TRBJ2-3; D unclear. Germline CDR1 and CDR2: SGHKS and YYEKEE (reference sequence). Trimming pared 0 bases from V and 3 bases from J, leaving 11 bases between. CDR3 size: 15 residues.

The CDR3 region has the DNA TGTGCCAGCAGCTTTTCGGCCGTCTTTTATGGCTACACCTTC. It translates to CASSFSAVFYGYTF. The chain uses TRBV7-9 and TRBJ1-2, with D unclear. The CDR3 is 14 amino acids. Germline V gene data show CDR1 as SEHNR and CDR2 as FQNEAQ (reference sequence). V was shortened by 3 bases and J by 5 bases, with 13 bases between the two germline ends.

This clone was detected a few times. The chain carries TRBV6-5 and TRBJ1-2, with 7 positions matching TRBD1. There are 16 residues in the CDR3. V shed 4 bases and J 7 bases; nucleotides not matched to a gene: 15. Germline values: CDR1 MNHEY, CDR2 SVGAGI. CDR3 sequence (DNA): TGTGCCAGCAGTTCAACTCCGACAGGGACGGGCGGTGGCTACACCTTC. Its translation: CASSSTPTGTGGGYTF.

This sequence joins TRBV27 and TRBJ1-1; D not resolved. V was trimmed by 8 bases and J by 1 base, leaving 11 bases between them. Germline V CDR1 and CDR2: MNHEY, SMNVEV (reference sequence). This CDR3 comprises 13 residues. The CDR3 DNA reads as TGTGCCAGCGCCGGACGGACGAACACTGAAGCTTTCTTT. The encoded protein is CASAGRTNTEAFF.

The chain links TRBV30 to TRBJ2-7; D possibly corresponds to TRBD2 (5 bases). The CDR3 contains 12 residues. Trimming left V 0 bases short and J 5 bases short, with 8 bases between. Per the germline V gene, CDR1 is GTSNPN and CDR2 is SVGIG (reference sequence). The CDR3, as DNA: TGTGCCTGGAGTGTCCGGGGAAACGAGCAGTACTTC. Amino acids: CAWSVRGNEQYF.

This rearrangement joins TRBV4-3 to TRBJ2-3; TRBD2 aligns across 12 bases. Germline CDR1 LGHNA, CDR2 YSLEER. The CDR3 has 18 residues. The V and J ends lost 0 bases and 2 bases, in that order; junction bases with no gene match: 6. CDR3 protein: CASSQDLAGGLLTDTQYF. The CDR3 DNA is TGCGCCAGCAGCCAAGACCTAGCGGGAGGGCTTCTCACAGATACGCAGTATTTT.

The chain has TRBV6-5 and TRBJ2-3; the match to TRBD2 covers 9 bases. Germline V lookup: CDR1 MNHEY, CDR2 SVGAGI. The V segment lost 4 bases and the J segment 8 bases; nucleotides outside the gene matches: 13. This CDR3 is 16 amino acids long. The CDR3 region has the DNA TGTGCCAGCAGTTTTGGGCGGGAGGGCCTTCGGGCTACGCAGTATTTT. Protein product: CASSFGREGLRATQYF.

The chain has TRBV9 and TRBJ2-1; D perhaps matches TRBD2 (6 bases). The CDR3 consists of 14 residues. CDR1 is SGDLS, CDR2 YYNGEE, per germline. The ends were cut back, 0 bases at V and 3 bases at J, with 7 bases in the middle. The DNA for the CDR3 is TGTGCCAGCAGCGTAGGGGGGGTCTACAATGAGCAGTTCTTC. This codes for CASSVGGVYNEQFF.